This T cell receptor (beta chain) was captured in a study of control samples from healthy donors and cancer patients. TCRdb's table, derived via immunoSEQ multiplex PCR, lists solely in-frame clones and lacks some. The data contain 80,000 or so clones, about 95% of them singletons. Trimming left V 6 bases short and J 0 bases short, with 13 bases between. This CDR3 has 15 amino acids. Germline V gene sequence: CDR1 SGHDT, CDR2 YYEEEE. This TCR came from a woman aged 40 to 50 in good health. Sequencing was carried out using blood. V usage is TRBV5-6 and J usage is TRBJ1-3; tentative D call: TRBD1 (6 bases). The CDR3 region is CASTRDRSSGNTIYF. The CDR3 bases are TGTGCCAGCACCCGCGACAGGAGCTCTGGAAACACCATATATTTT.